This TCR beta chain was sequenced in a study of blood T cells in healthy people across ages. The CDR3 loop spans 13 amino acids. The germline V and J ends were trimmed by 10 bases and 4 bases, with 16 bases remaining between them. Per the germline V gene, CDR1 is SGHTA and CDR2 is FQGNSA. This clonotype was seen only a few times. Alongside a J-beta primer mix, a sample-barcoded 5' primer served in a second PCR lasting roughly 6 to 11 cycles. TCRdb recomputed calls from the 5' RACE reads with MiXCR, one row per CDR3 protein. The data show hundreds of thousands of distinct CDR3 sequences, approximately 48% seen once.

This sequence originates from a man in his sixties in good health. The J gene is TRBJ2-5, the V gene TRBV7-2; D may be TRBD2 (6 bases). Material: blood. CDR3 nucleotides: TGTGCCACAAGCACGGGGGTCAGAGAGACCCAGTACTTC. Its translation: CATSTGVRETQYF. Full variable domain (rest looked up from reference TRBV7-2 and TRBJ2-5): GAGVSQSPSNKVTEKGKDVELRCDPISGHTALYWYRQSLGQGLEFLIYFQGNSAPDKSGLPSDRFSAERTGGSVSTLTIQRTQQEDSAVYLCATSTGVRETQYFGPGTRLLVL.